This TCR beta chain was sequenced during a study of identical twins. Study-level points and caveats: For cord blood, abundant beta clonotypes had fewer insertions, unlike memory repertoires, which showed none.

Germline assignment: CDR1 MDHEN and CDR2 SYDVKM. With 1 base removed from V and 2 bases from J, the gap between germline ends came to 8 bases. This CDR3 has 14 amino acids. This clonotype showed up many times. Its antigen is not known. A template switching step contributed a universal primer site, while unique molecular identifiers were present in the cDNA. TCRdb fed the 5' RACE reads into MiXCR, producing one record per CDR3 protein. Among around 280,000 distinct CDR3 sequences listed, about 8.1% were seen once. In addition, the sample was reused for a study of yellow fever vaccine responses in identical twins. As reported in that work: Twins' vaccine T cell responses were reported to seem partly convergent and partly personalized.

J is TRBJ1-1 and V is TRBV28, with D possibly matching TRBD1 (5 bases). The clonotype was recovered from a woman in her late teens or twenties in good health. The source material was memory (CD45RO+) T cells sorted from blood. CDR3 amino acids: CASSLSDSNTEAFF. The DNA of the CDR3 is TGTGCCAGCAGTTTATCAGACAGCAACACTGAAGCTTTCTTT.